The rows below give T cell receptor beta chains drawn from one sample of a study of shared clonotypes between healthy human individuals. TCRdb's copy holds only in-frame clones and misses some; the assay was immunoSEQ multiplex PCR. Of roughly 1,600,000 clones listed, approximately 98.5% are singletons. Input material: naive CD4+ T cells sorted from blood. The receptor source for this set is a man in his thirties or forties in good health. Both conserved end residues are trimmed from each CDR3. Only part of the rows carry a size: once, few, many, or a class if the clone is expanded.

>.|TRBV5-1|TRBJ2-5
ASSSGLGQGLETQY
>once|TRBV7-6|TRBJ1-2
ASSHQLSDRGHGYT
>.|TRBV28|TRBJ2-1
ASSWDGYSYNEQF
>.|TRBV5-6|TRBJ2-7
ASSFRGVTYEQY
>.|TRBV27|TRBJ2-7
ASSHIRGGAYEQY
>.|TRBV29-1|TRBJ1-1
SVRQATEAF
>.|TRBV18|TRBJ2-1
ASSRKDTYNEQF
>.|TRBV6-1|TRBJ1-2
ASIWLRDRENGYT
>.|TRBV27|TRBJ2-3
ASSPAPLWNTDTQY
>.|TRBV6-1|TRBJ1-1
ASSAGGNTEAF
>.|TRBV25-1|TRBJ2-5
ASSDADRGIQETQY
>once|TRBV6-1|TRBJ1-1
ASSDLFTGLNAEAF
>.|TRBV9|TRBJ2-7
ASSVSPSYEQY
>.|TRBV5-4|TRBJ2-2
ASSVTGELF
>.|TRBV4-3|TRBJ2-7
ASSRTGALQTGEQY
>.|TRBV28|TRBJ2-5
ASLGLGETQY
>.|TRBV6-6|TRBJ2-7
ASRQGSYEQY
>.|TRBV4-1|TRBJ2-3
ASSQGTGVETDTQY
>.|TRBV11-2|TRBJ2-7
ASSREGAGGRYEQY
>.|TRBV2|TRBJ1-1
ASSETGTEAF
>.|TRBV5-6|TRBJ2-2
ASNRGTGNTGELF
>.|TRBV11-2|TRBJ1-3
ASSLVVSGNTIY
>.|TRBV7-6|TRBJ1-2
ASSRIRVLGTGINGYT
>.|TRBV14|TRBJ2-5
ASSQEMFVGGSAETQY
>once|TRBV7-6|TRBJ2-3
ASTPDGFTDTQY
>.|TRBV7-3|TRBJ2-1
ASSPLAGGRWNEQF
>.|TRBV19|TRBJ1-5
ATKISAGNQPQH
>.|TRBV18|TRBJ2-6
ASSGNGREGPGANVLT
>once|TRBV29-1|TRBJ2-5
SVVRGRVDSGETQY
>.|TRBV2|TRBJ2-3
ASSADRTSGSTDTQY
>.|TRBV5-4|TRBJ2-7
ASSLQGSDEQY
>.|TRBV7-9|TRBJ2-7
ASSLEVLGYEQY
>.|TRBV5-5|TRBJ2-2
ASSSGLAGGTGELF
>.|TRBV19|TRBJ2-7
ASSIYPASYEQY
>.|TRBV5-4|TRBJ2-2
ASRRNTGELF
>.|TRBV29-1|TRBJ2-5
SVLGGQETQY
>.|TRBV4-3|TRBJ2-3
ASSQRDSTDTQY
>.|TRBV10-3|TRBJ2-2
AISAARVSGELF
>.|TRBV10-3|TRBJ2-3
AISARQGTSDTQY
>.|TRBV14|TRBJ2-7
ASSQGWEQY
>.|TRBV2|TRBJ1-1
ASSEGVNTEAF
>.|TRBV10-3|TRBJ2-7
ATGGLEVGQY
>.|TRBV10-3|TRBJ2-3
AISPYGGGSQATQY
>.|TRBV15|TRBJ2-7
ATSRDRSSGLYEQY
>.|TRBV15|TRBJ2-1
ATSRVGGLGNEQF
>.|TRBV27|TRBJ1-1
ASSPRRSNTEAF
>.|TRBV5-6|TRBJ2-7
ASSLTESGEQY
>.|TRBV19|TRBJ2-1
ASRLAGGPSGNEQF
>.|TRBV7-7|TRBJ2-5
ASSLVGGLGKTQY
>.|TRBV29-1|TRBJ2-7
SVGGPTAGGSEQY
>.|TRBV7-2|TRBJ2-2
ASSLVGGRSFTGELF
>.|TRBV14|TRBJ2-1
ASKGLSSANEQF
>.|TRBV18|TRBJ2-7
ASSPTRDNEQY
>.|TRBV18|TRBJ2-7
ASSLTGTGGLPSYEQY
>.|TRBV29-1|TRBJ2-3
SVRGQYTDTQY
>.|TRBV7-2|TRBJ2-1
ASSLGASGPYNEQF
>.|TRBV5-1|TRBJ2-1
ASSRTGTIFNEQF
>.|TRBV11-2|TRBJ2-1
ASSLGSLAGVGEQF
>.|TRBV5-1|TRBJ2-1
ASVGTSYNEQF
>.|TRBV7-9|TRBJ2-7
ASSLVSGTTYEQY